This T cell receptor (beta chain) comes out of a study of T-cell memory formation after mild COVID-19. Using its own MiXCR run on the 5' RACE reads, TCRdb lists one record per CDR3 protein. The data hold about 140,000 distinct CDR3 sequences, with about 14% observed a single time. CDR3 length equals 14 residues. The V gene's germline CDR1 is MGHDK and CDR2 SYGVNS. The germline V and J ends were trimmed by 3 bases and 1 base, with 9 bases remaining between them. This chain joins TRBV25-1 and TRBJ1-1; D unclear. This TCR was recovered from an adult woman who had mild COVID-19 (a few samples of this study predate the infection). Cell type and time point are not known. Material for sequencing was PBMCs or a T cell subset sorted from them (not recorded which). The CDR3 reads CASSDWATNTEAFF. DNA for the CDR3: TGTGCCAGCAGTGATTGGGCAACGAACACTGAAGCTTTCTTT.